These T cell receptor beta chains were read from a single sample in a study of Graves' ophthalmopathy and Graves' hyperthyroidism. TCRdb re-called the multiplex PCR reads with MiXCR, one entry per CDR3 protein. The profile shows 300,000 to 400,000 distinct CDR3 sequences, roughly a sixth of them singletons. Sequenced material: peripheral blood. The receptors were gathered from an adult woman with stable Graves' hyperthyroidism. The CDR3 runs from the conserved cysteine through the conserved F or W. Fields, in order: D gene, V gene, J gene, clone size, CDR3 protein, CDR3 DNA. D genes are given only for firm matches. The size of a clone is reported for some rows only, either as once, few or many, or as a class for expanded clones.

d_call: TRBD1; v_call: TRBV12-3/TRBV12-4; j_call: TRBJ2-5; clone_size: .; cdr3_aa: CASMGTGGCGETQYF; cdr3_nt: TGTGCCAGCATGGGGACAGGGGGCTGTGGAGAGACCCAGTACTTC
d_call: .; v_call: TRBV7-8; j_call: TRBJ2-7; clone_size: many; cdr3_aa: CASSLAGGLAEQYF; cdr3_nt: TGTGCCAGCAGCTTAGCAGGGGGACTTGCCGAGCAGTACTTC
d_call: .; v_call: TRBV20-1; j_call: TRBJ2-7; clone_size: many; cdr3_aa: CSASSGYSSYEQYF; cdr3_nt: TGCAGTGCTAGTTCGGGGTACTCTTCCTACGAGCAGTACTTC
d_call: .; v_call: TRBV6-1; j_call: TRBJ2-3; clone_size: many; cdr3_aa: CASMEGISTDTQYF; cdr3_nt: TGTGCCAGCATGGAAGGAATTAGCACAGATACGCAGTATTTT
d_call: .; v_call: TRBV7-2; j_call: TRBJ1-6; clone_size: many; cdr3_aa: CASSSPNRDLSPLHF; cdr3_nt: TGTGCCAGCAGCTCGCCTAACAGGGATCTATCACCCCTCCACTTT
d_call: .; v_call: TRBV30; j_call: TRBJ2-4; clone_size: many; cdr3_aa: CAWSWTVQNIQYF; cdr3_nt: TGTGCCTGGAGTTGGACGGTTCAAAACATTCAGTACTTC
d_call: .; v_call: TRBV14; j_call: TRBJ1-1; clone_size: many; cdr3_aa: CASSQVGWDTEAFF; cdr3_nt: TGTGCCAGCAGCCAAGTGGGCTGGGACACTGAAGCTTTCTTT
d_call: .; v_call: TRBV12-3/TRBV12-4; j_call: TRBJ1-1; clone_size: .; cdr3_aa: CASSLASGITEAFF; cdr3_nt: TGTGCCAGCAGTTTAGCATCGGGGATAACTGAAGCTTTCTTT
d_call: .; v_call: TRBV4-1; j_call: TRBJ2-5; clone_size: many; cdr3_aa: CASSQDGGGETQYF; cdr3_nt: TGCGCCAGCAGCCAAGATGGTGGGGGAGAGACCCAGTACTTC
d_call: TRBD2; v_call: TRBV20-1; j_call: TRBJ2-3; clone_size: many; cdr3_aa: CSAKRGGGDTQYF; cdr3_nt: TGCAGTGCCAAGCGGGGGGGAGGGGATACGCAGTATTTT
d_call: TRBD1; v_call: TRBV28; j_call: TRBJ1-1; clone_size: few; cdr3_aa: CAIRGQGLNEAFF; cdr3_nt: TGTGCCATCCGTGGACAGGGACTAAATGAAGCTTTCTTT
d_call: .; v_call: TRBV30; j_call: TRBJ1-5; clone_size: many; cdr3_aa: CAWSTGGPQHF; cdr3_nt: TGTGCCTGGAGTACTGGGGGGCCCCAGCATTTT
d_call: .; v_call: TRBV6-5; j_call: TRBJ2-7; clone_size: many; cdr3_aa: CASSYSGGVYEQYF; cdr3_nt: TGTGCCAGCAGTTACTCTGGGGGAGTATACGAGCAGTACTTC
d_call: .; v_call: TRBV15; j_call: TRBJ2-2; clone_size: many; cdr3_aa: CATSEARGELFF; cdr3_nt: TGTGCCACCAGCGAGGCGCGGGGGGAGCTGTTTTTT
d_call: TRBD2; v_call: TRBV27; j_call: TRBJ2-2; clone_size: many; cdr3_aa: CASSSPGRVDRGGELFF; cdr3_nt: TGTGCCAGCAGTTCCCCAGGGAGGGTCGACCGTGGCGGGGAGCTGTTTTTT
d_call: .; v_call: TRBV19; j_call: TRBJ2-2; clone_size: many; cdr3_aa: CASSIGWATGELFF; cdr3_nt: TGTGCCAGTAGTATCGGTTGGGCCACCGGGGAGCTGTTTTTT
d_call: .; v_call: TRBV18; j_call: TRBJ2-5; clone_size: few; cdr3_aa: CASSPGRGPSSTQYF; cdr3_nt: TGTGCCAGCTCACCAGGGCGAGGACCTTCGTCTACCCAGTACTTC